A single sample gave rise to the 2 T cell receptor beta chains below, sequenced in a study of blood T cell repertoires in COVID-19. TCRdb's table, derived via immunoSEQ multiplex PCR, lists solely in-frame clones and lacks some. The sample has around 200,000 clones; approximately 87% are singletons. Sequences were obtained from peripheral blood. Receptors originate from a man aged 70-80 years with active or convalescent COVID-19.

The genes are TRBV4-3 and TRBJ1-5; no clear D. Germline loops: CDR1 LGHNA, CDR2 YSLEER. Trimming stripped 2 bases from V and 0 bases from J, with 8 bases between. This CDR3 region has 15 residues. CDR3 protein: CASSQNLNSNQPQHF. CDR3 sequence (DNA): TGCGCCAGCAGCCAAAATCTAAATAGCAATCAGCCCCAGCATTTT.

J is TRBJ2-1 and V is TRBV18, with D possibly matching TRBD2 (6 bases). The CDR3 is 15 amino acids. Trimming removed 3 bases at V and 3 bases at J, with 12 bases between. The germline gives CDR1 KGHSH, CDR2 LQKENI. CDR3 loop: CASSPPGEVYNEQFF. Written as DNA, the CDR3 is TGTGCCAGCTCACCCCCGGGGGAGGTCTACAATGAGCAGTTCTTC.